One and the same sample provided the 20 T cell receptor beta chains below, sequenced in a study of OX40 agonist ivuxolimab in advanced cancers. Assay used: immunoSEQ multiplex PCR; TCRdb lists only in-frame clones, some missing. The sample consists of just under 75,000 clones, 80% to 95% of them appearing once. The sequencing used CD4+ or CD8+ T cells sorted from blood, collected in a trial of the OX40 agonist ivuxolimab. These receptors were obtained from an adult with an advanced solid tumor such as melanoma, head and neck, liver or kidney cancer.

The chain combines TRBV6-1 with TRBJ2-7, with 9 nucleotides matching TRBD1. Per the germline V gene, CDR1 is MNHNS and CDR2 is SASEGT. Trimming removed 4 bases from V and 1 base from J; junction bases left unmatched: 5. The CDR3 runs to 15 residues. CDR3 loop: CASSVQGAASYEQYF. In nucleotides, the CDR3 is TGTGCCAGCAGTGTACAGGGGGCTGCGTCCTACGAGCAGTACTTC.

This rearrangement joins TRBV2 to TRBJ1-1; D gene ambiguous. Germline loops: CDR1 SNHLY, CDR2 FYNNEI. V was clipped by 3 bases and J by 3 bases, with 23 bases between them. CDR3 length: 18 amino acids. CDR3 nucleotide sequence: TGTGCCAGCAGTGAGTGGGGAATCGGGGAAGTCGGACACACTGAAGCTTTCTTT. Protein: CASSEWGIGEVGHTEAFF.

The rearrangement joins TRBV6-1 to TRBJ2-3; the D is unclear. This CDR3 is 18 amino acids long. Trimming pared 0 bases from V and 2 bases from J, leaving 18 bases between. Germline CDR1 reads MNHNS; CDR2 reads SASEGT. Here the CDR3 reads CASSEAVLSLAPTDTQYF. In DNA form, the CDR3 reads TGTGCCAGCAGTGAAGCAGTTTTATCCTTGGCCCCCACAGATACGCAGTATTTT.

This chain links TRBV5-1 with TRBJ2-2; D may correspond to TRBD1 or TRBD2 (6 bases each). From germline, CDR1 is SGHRS and CDR2 YFSETQ. This CDR3 contains 14 residues. The ends were cut back, 4 bases at V and 6 bases at J, with 13 bases in the middle. DNA of the CDR3: TGCGCCAGCAGCCCCGGCCGGGGGCCCGGGGAGCTGTTTTTT. Protein sequence: CASSPGRGPGELFF.

The V gene is TRBV18, the J gene TRBJ2-7; 8 nucleotides match TRBD1. Germline CDR1 reads KGHSH; CDR2 reads LQKENI. After removal of 3 bases from V and 3 bases from J, the junction contained 7 bases not matched to a gene. The CDR3 is 15 amino acids. CDR3 sequence reads: CASSPRQGLVYEQYF. CDR3 bases: TGTGCCAGCTCACCGAGACAGGGGTTGGTCTACGAGCAGTACTTC.

The chain combines TRBV18 with TRBJ2-7; 8 nucleotides align to TRBD2. Germline V gene data show CDR1 as KGHSH and CDR2 as LQKENI. The CDR3 consists of 15 residues. Trimming cost V 6 bases and J 0 bases; bases outside gene matches: 7. CDR3 sequence (DNA): TGTGCCAGCTCCCGAGGACTAGCCGACTCCTACGAGCAGTACTTC. Protein: CASSRGLADSYEQYF.

The rearrangement uses TRBV5-1 and TRBJ2-7; TRBD2 might be the D (5 bases). Germline lookup yields CDR1 SGHRS and CDR2 YFSETQ. V dropped 2 bases and J dropped 3 bases, with 6 bases sitting between them. This CDR3 is built from 12 residues. In DNA, the CDR3 is TGCGCCAGCAGCTTAGACTACTACGAGCAGTACTTC. Its translation is CASSLDYYEQYF.

This clone is a singleton in its sample. V usage is TRBV7-6 and J usage is TRBJ2-1; 10 bases are shared with TRBD2. Germline CDR1 reads SGHVS; CDR2 reads FNYEAQ. The CDR3 covers 16 residues. V was pared by 5 bases and J by 3 bases, with 7 bases of the junction left unmatched. The CDR3 region is CASSTSGNRYYNEQFF. In DNA, the CDR3 is TGTGCCAGCAGCACTAGCGGGAACCGCTACTACAATGAGCAGTTCTTC.

This clone was seen a handful of times. V and J are TRBV11-3 and TRBJ1-2, with D perhaps matching TRBD1 (5 bases). Germline CDR1 reads SGHNT; CDR2 reads YENEEA. This CDR3 comprises 13 residues. The V end was cut by 5 bases, the J end by 8 bases, with 15 bases between. As DNA, the CDR3 is TGTGCCAGCAGCCCTGCCAGGGAAGGAGGCTACACCTTC. It yields the protein CASSPAREGGYTF.

The rearrangement links TRBV19 to TRBJ2-7; D is perhaps TRBD2 (6 bases). Germline lookup yields CDR1 LNHDA and CDR2 SQIVND (reference sequence). This CDR3 is 14 amino acids long. V dropped 7 bases and J dropped 1 base, with 14 bases sitting between them. CDR3 bases: TGTGCCAGTACCAAAACCGGGACTTCCTACGAGCAGTACTTC. This encodes CASTKTGTSYEQYF.

The V and J genes are TRBV11-3 and TRBJ2-7; D might be TRBD2 (6 bases). The CDR3 totals 17 residues. Germline CDR1 reads SGHNT; CDR2 reads YENEEA. V was cut by 1 base and J by 6 bases, with 22 bases left in between. This CDR3 is CASSLGPYGRGRSEQYF. CDR3 nucleotide sequence: TGTGCCAGCAGCTTAGGCCCGTACGGGAGAGGGCGTAGCGAGCAGTACTTC.

The chain uses TRBV14 and TRBJ1-3; D not resolved. The CDR3 is 13 residues long. V shed 4 bases and J shed 0 bases, with 4 bases lying between them. Looked up from germline, CDR1 is SGHDN and CDR2 is FVKESK. The CDR3 nucleotides read TGTGCCAGCAGCCCCAGCTCTGGAAACACCATATATTTT. This encodes CASSPSSGNTIYF.

This sequence joins TRBV6-5 and TRBJ1-5; D gene ambiguous. CDR3 size: 13 residues. Looked up from germline, CDR1 is MNHEY and CDR2 is SVGAGI. Trimming cost V 6 bases and J 4 bases, with 10 bases left between them. CDR3 nucleotide sequence: TGTGCCAGCAGAGCCCAGGAAAATCAGCCCCAGCATTTT. Translating it yields CASRAQENQPQHF.

The chain joins TRBV15 to TRBJ2-1; TRBD1 agrees at 8 bases. With 4 bases clipped from V and 6 bases from J, the junction kept 14 bases outside the gene matches. Germline CDR1 reads LNHNV; CDR2 reads YYDKDF (reference sequence). The CDR3 covers 17 residues. The CDR3 reads CATSIYQTGVRSNEQFF. The CDR3 DNA reads TGTGCCACCAGCATATACCAGACAGGGGTACGATCCAATGAGCAGTTCTTC.

This clone was counted a single time. The chain has TRBV9 and TRBJ1-1; TRBD1 agrees at 8 bases. Germline CDR1 SGDLS, CDR2 YYNGEE. The CDR3 length is 15 residues. The junction had 10 bases not matched to a gene; V was cut back by 4 bases and J by 5 bases. The CDR3 region has the DNA TGTGCCAGCAGCACCTCCCACAGGGGGGGTACTGAAGCTTTCTTT. It codes for CASSTSHRGGTEAFF. The variable domain in full, completed from reference TRBV9 and TRBJ1-1, reads DSGVTQTPKHLITATGQRVTLRCSPRSGDLSVYWYQQSLDQGLQFLIQYYNGEERAKGNILERFSAQQFPDLHSELNLSSLELGDSALYFCASSTSHRGGTEAFFGQGTRLTVV.

The chain links TRBV7-9 to TRBJ2-7, with D unclear. Germline V gene sequence: CDR1 SEHNR, CDR2 FQNEAQ (reference sequence). This CDR3 contains 14 residues. Trimming removed 5 bases at V and 0 bases at J, with 11 bases between. CDR3 protein: CASSVHMSSYEQYF. In nucleotides, the CDR3 is TGTGCCAGCAGCGTACACATGAGCTCCTACGAGCAGTACTTC.

The V and J genes are TRBV4-2 and TRBJ2-7; TRBD2 agrees at 7 bases. Germline V gene data show CDR1 as LGHNA and CDR2 as YNFKEQ. The CDR3 runs to 15 residues. Trimming took 3 bases from V and 4 from J; bases not matched to a gene: 9. The CDR3 reads CASSQGGLSSYEQYF. In nucleotides, the CDR3 is TGTGCCAGCAGCCAGGGGGGACTATCCTCGTACGAGCAGTACTTC.

This rearrangement joins TRBV21-1 to TRBJ2-4. TRBV21-1 is a documented pseudogene. This CDR3 has 15 amino acids. CDR3 protein: CASSNPGLAKNIQYF. CDR3 sequence (DNA): TGTGCCAGCAGCAACCCCGGGCTAGCCAAAAACATTCAGTACTTC.

J is TRBJ2-1 and V is TRBV30, with TRBD1 matching 8 bases. CDR1 GTSNPN and CDR2 SVGIG come from the germline V gene (reference sequence). The CDR3 runs 15 residues. The V segment lost 5 bases and the J segment 10 bases; nucleotides outside the gene matches: 16. The CDR3 DNA reads TGTGCCTGGGCGTTGACAGGGGCCCTCCCGAGGGAGCAGTTCTTC. Protein sequence: CAWALTGALPREQFF.

The chain employs TRBV18 and TRBJ2-1, with TRBD2 matching over 8 bases. V shed 4 bases and J 5 bases; nucleotides not matched to a gene: 10. Germline CDR1 reads KGHSH; CDR2 reads LQKENI. The CDR3 has 16 residues. The chain's CDR3 is CASSQSSSGNNNEQFF. Written as DNA, the CDR3 is TGTGCCAGCTCACAATCTAGTAGCGGGAATAACAATGAGCAGTTCTTC.